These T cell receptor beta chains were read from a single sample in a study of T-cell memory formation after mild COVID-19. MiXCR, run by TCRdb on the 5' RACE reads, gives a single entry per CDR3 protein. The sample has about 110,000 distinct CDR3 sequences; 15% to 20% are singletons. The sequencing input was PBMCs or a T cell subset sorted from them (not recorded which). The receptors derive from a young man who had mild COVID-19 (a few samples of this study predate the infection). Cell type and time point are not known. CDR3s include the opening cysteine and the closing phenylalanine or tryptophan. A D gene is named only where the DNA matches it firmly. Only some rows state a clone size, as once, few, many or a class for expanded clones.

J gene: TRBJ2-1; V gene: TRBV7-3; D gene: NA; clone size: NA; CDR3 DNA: TGTGCCAGCAGCCCGTGGGGGTTTATCTACAATGAGCAGTTCTTC; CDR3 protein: CASSPWGFIYNEQFF
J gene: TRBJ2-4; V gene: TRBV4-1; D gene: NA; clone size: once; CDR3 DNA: TGCGCCAGCAGCCAAGTCCCCCCCGGCAAAAACATTCAGTACTTC; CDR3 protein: CASSQVPPGKNIQYF
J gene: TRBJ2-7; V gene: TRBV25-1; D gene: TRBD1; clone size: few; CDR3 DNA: TGTGCCAGCAGCGCCTTTGAGGACAGGGGTTACGAGCAGTACTTC; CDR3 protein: CASSAFEDRGYEQYF
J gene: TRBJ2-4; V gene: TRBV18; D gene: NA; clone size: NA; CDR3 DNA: TGTGCCAGCTCACCACCGAATGCCGAGCCAAACATTCAGTACTTC; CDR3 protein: CASSPPNAEPNIQYF
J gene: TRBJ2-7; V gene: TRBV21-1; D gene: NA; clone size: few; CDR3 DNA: TGTGCCAGCAGCTACCTGGGACAGGGCGGAAACGAGCAGTACTTC; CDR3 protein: CASSYLGQGGNEQYF
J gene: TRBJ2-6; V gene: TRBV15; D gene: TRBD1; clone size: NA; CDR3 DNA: TGTGCCACCAGCAGAGGGACAGGGGGCGTCGTGGCCAACGTCCTGACTTTC; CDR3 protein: CATSRGTGGVVANVLTF
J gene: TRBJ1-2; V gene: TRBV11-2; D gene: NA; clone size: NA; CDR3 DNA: TGTGCCAGCAGCCCGAGGGGCCCTATACATGGCTACACCTTC; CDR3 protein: CASSPRGPIHGYTF
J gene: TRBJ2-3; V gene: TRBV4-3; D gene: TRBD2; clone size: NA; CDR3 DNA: TGCGCCAGCAGCCAATCTAGCGGTTCTAGCACAGATACGCAGTATTTT; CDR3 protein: CASSQSSGSSTDTQYF
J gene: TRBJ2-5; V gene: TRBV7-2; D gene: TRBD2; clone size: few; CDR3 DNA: TGTGCCAGCAGCTTAGGAGCGGGGGAGGAGACCCAGTACTTC; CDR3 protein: CASSLGAGEETQYF
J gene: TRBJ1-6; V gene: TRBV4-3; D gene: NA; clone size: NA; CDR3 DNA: TGCGCCAGCAGCCAAGCCCCGGGCTACGATTCACCCCTCCACTTT; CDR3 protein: CASSQAPGYDSPLHF
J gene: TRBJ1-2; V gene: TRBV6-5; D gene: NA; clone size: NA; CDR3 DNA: TGTGCCAGCAGTTACTCTCGGGGGCGCGGCTACACCTTC; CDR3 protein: CASSYSRGRGYTF
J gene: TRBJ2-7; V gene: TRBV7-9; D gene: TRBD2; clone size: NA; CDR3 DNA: TGTGCCAGCAGCCTCGATCGGGGGGGCGAGCAGTACTTC; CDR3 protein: CASSLDRGGEQYF
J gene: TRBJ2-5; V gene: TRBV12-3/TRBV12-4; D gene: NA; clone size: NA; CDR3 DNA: TGTGCCAGCGCAGAAAAAGAGACCCAGTACTTC; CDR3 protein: CASAEKETQYF
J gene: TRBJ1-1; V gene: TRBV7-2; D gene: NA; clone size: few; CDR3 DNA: TGTGCCAGCAGCCCCCCGGGTAGGGGGGCAAGCACTGAAGCTTTCTTT; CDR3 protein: CASSPPGRGASTEAFF
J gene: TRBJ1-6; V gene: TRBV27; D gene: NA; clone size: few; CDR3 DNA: TGTGCCAGCAGTCCAGGGATCACCTATAATTCACCCCTCCACTTT; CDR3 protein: CASSPGITYNSPLHF
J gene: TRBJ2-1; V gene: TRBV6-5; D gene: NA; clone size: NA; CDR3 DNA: TGTGCCAGCAGTGTATCCGGGACCGCCTACAATGAGCAGTTCTTC; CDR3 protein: CASSVSGTAYNEQFF
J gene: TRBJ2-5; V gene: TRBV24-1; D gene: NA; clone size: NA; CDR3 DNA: TGTGCCACCAGTGATTCCAGGGAAGCACGGGTGTCTGAGACCCAGTACTTC; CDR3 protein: CATSDSREARVSETQYF
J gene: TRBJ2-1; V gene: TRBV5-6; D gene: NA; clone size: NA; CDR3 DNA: TGTGCCAGCAGCTCCGGGCCAGGGCAGTTCTTC; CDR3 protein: CASSSGPGQFF